The present entry profiles one T cell receptor beta chain with its context. Original methodology: The assay estimated nucleated cells by amplifying reference gene primers. Measured with immunoSEQ multiplex PCR; TCRdb has only the in-frame clones, and not every one. Clonal size and the V and J genes are those of that table, whereas D and trimming came from the DNA. Among 250,000 to 300,000 clones listed, roughly 88% were seen once. The data derive from a study of blood T cell repertoires in COVID-19. Study overall: Samples representing acute and convalescent COVID-19 were sourced from the United States, Italy and Spain. Nucleic acid was either cDNA or gDNA, and it came from T cells, B-cell-depleted T cells, or PBMCs.

V was shortened by 4 bases and J by 7 bases, with 6 bases between the two germline ends. This CDR3 is 11 amino acids long. CDR1 and CDR2 from the germline V gene are SGHKS and YYEKEE (reference sequence). The sequencing input was peripheral blood. The gene calls are TRBV5-5 and TRBJ2-1; perhaps TRBD1 as D (5 bases). The sequence came from a woman in her 70s with acute or convalescent COVID-19. CDR3 protein: CASSPGNEQFF. For the CDR3, the DNA is TGTGCCAGCAGCCCAGGGAATGAGCAGTTCTTC.